This TCR beta chain was recorded in a study of technical replicates of blood from four donors. Clones were read by immunoSEQ multiplex PCR, and TCRdb kept only the in-frame ones, dropping some. The sample has over 10,000 clones; just over 85% are singletons. The CDR3 has 15 amino acids. Per germline, CDR1 SGHRS and CDR2 YFSETQ. J gave up 4 bases and V 2 bases, and 7 bases lay outside the gene matches. The chain employs TRBV5-1 and TRBJ1-1; the match to TRBD1 covers 8 bases. Sequencing used PBMCs. The sequence was collected from a human donor in good health. The DNA of the CDR3 is TGCGCCAGCAGCTTTATGCAGGGGGCGACCACTGAAGCTTTCTTT. This sequence encodes CASSFMQGATTEAFF.